This TCR beta chain came from a study of T cell changes during pregnancy in multiple sclerosis. The CDR3 runs 13 residues. Looked up from germline, CDR1 is MNHEY and CDR2 is SMNVEV (reference sequence). The V gene end was trimmed by 2 bases and the J gene end by 8 bases; junction bases not matched to a gene: 5. Produced via immunoSEQ multiplex PCR; TCRdb's table is partial and in-frame only. The sample has about 94,000 clones, 94% seen once. The specimen comprised peripheral blood, sampled in the third trimester of pregnancy. This chain uses TRBV27 with TRBJ1-2, with 7 bases that match TRBD1. The sequence was obtained from a female donor with multiple sclerosis, enrolled in a pregnancy study. CDR3 DNA sequence: TGTGCCAGCAGTTTAGCGCAGGGGGTGGGCTACACCTTC. It yields the protein CASSLAQGVGYTF.